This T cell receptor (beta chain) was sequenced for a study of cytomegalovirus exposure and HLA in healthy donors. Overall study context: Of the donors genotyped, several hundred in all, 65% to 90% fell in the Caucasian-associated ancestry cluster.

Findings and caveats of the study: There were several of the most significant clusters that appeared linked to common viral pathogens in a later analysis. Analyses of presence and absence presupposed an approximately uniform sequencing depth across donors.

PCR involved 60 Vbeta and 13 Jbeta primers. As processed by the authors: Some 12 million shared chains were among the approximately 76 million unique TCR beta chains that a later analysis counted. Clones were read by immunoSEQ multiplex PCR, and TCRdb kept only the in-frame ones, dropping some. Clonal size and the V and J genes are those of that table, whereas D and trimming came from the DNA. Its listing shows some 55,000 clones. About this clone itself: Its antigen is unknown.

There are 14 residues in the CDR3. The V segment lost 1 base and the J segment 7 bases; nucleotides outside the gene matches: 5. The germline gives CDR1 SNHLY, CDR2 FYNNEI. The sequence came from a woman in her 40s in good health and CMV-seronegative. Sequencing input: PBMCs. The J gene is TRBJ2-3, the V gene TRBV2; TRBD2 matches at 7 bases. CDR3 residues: CASSEDLAAYTQYF. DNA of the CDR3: TGTGCCAGCAGTGAAGACCTAGCGGCGTATACGCAGTATTTT.